Shown below are 17 T cell receptor beta chains from a single sample sequenced in a study of a mutant IDH1 vaccine in newly diagnosed glioma. Only in-frame clones appear in the TCRdb table, and some are missing; sequencing was by immunoSEQ multiplex PCR. The table has fewer than 40,000 clones, roughly 74% seen once; the top ten hold around 5.2%. These TCRs are of unknown antigen specificity. Time point: week 5, during vaccination. Doses consisted of 300 ug of mutant IDH1 20-mer peptide each, paired with topical imiquimod. Sequencing was performed on PBMCs, taken from a glioma patient whose treatment included an IDH1 peptide vaccine. These receptors all come from a man aged 40-50 years with glioma.

This chain connects TRBV5-1 to TRBJ2-2; no firm D call. Trimming shortened V by 2 bases and J by 6 bases, and 11 bases separated the two germline ends. The germline gives CDR1 SGHRS, CDR2 YFSETQ. The CDR3 totals 14 residues. The CDR3 is CASSFDSRPGELFF. The CDR3 DNA is TGCGCCAGCAGCTTCGACTCTCGGCCCGGGGAGCTGTTTTTT.

The chain recombines TRBV6-1 with TRBJ1-3; D is unresolved. There are 16 residues in the CDR3. Looked up from germline, CDR1 is MNHNS and CDR2 is SASEGT. The V end was cut by 1 base, the J end by 0 bases, with 10 bases between. The CDR3: CASSEDDGISGNTIYF. DNA of the CDR3: TGTGCCAGCAGTGAAGACGACGGAATCTCTGGAAACACCATATATTTT.

This chain links TRBV19 with TRBJ1-1; D not resolved. The CDR3 loop spans 11 amino acids. CDR1 is LNHDA and CDR2 is SQIVND in the germline V gene (reference sequence). The V and J ends lost 7 bases and 4 bases respectively, with 7 bases between them. This CDR3 is CASTMPTEAFF. CDR3 DNA sequence: TGTGCCAGTACCATGCCCACTGAAGCTTTCTTT.

The V gene is TRBV6-6, the J gene TRBJ2-2, with TRBD1 matching over 8 bases. Germline V CDR1 and CDR2: MNHNY, SVGAGI (reference sequence). Trimming took 5 bases from V and 0 from J; bases not matched to a gene: 5. The CDR3 has 16 amino acids. CDR3 in amino acids: CASSRNRGTNTGELFF. In DNA form, the CDR3 reads TGTGCCAGCAGTCGAAACAGGGGGACGAACACCGGGGAGCTGTTTTTT.

The gene calls are TRBV2 and TRBJ2-2; 9 positions agree with TRBD2. In germline, CDR1 is SNHLY, CDR2 FYNNEI. Trimming cost V 8 bases and J 4 bases; bases outside gene matches: 8. The CDR3 spans 15 residues. DNA for the CDR3: TGTGCCAGCCTCCGGACTAGCGTTAGCACCGGGGAGCTGTTTTTT. Translated: CASLRTSVSTGELFF.

This clone was seen a single time. V gene TRBV29-1 combines with J gene TRBJ1-2; TRBD1 agrees at 7 bases. J lost 4 bases, V lost 0 bases, and 8 bases had no gene match. The germline V gene encodes CDR1 SQVTM and CDR2 ANQGSEA. The CDR3 has 15 amino acids. The CDR3 loop reads CSVEDQGQRFYGYTF. DNA for the CDR3: TGCAGCGTTGAAGATCAGGGACAGCGATTCTATGGCTACACCTTC. The whole variable domain, remainder taken from reference TRBV29-1 and TRBJ1-2, is SAVISQKPSRDICQRGTSLTIQCQVDSQVTMMFWYRQQPGQSLTLIATANQGSEATYESGFVIDKFPISRPNLTFSTLTVSNMSPEDSSIYLCSVEDQGQRFYGYTFGSGTRLTVV.

The rearrangement joins TRBV30 to TRBJ2-2; D is perhaps TRBD2 (5 bases). The ends were cut back, 2 bases at V and 6 bases at J, with 19 bases in the middle. The CDR3 has 16 amino acids. The V gene's germline CDR1 is GTSNPN and CDR2 SVGIG (reference sequence). CDR3 in DNA: TGTGCCTGGAGTCGCGCGAGGGTAGGGCACGCCGGGGAGCTGTTTTTT. This translates into CAWSRARVGHAGELFF.

The CDR3 DNA reads TGCGCCAGCAGCCCGCCAGAGGGGACCACTGAAGCTTTCTTT. Translation gives CASSPPEGTTEAFF. The V gene is TRBV5-1, the J gene TRBJ1-1, with D perhaps matching TRBD1 (5 bases). Germline V gene lookup returns CDR1 SGHRS and CDR2 YFSETQ. V was pared by 4 bases and J by 4 bases, with 14 bases between. The CDR3 is 14 residues long.

Regarding this clone: At one end, the junction sequence differs from germline, possibly due to a read error. In nucleotides, the CDR3 is TGCAGCGTTGAAGAGACCGCTGGTGAAAAGCTGTTTTTT. This gives the protein CSVEETAGEKLFF. V and J are TRBV29-1 and TRBJ1-4, with D unclear. This CDR3 is 13 amino acids long. From germline, CDR1 is SQVTM and CDR2 ANQGSEA.

The chain employs TRBV4-1 and TRBJ1-2, with D tentatively TRBD1 (5 bases). Germline V gives CDR1 MGHRA, CDR2 YSYEKL. This CDR3 contains 14 residues. V was shortened by 4 bases and J by 5 bases, with 14 bases between the two germline ends. The CDR3 bases are TGCGCCAGCAGCCCAAACCAGGGCTTTTATGGCTACACCTTC. It is translated as CASSPNQGFYGYTF.

The V call is TRBV14, the J call TRBJ2-1, with 7 bases fitting TRBD1. CDR1 is SGHDN and CDR2 is FVKESK in the germline V gene. The CDR3 sequence is 16 residues long. Trimming took 0 bases from V and 7 from J; bases not matched to a gene: 9. CDR3 region: CASSQDFGQVGNEQFF. CDR3 bases: TGTGCCAGCAGCCAAGATTTCGGACAGGTAGGGAATGAGCAGTTCTTC.

The gene calls are TRBV13 and TRBJ2-7; no reliable D call. V lost 4 bases to trimming and J lost 2 bases, with 6 bases between them. Germline V gene lookup returns CDR1 PRHDT and CDR2 FYEKMQ (reference sequence). There are 12 residues in the CDR3. The CDR3 sequence: CASSSAPYEQYF. DNA for the CDR3: TGTGCCAGCAGCTCAGCTCCCTACGAGCAGTACTTC. Filled out from reference TRBV13 and TRBJ2-7, the complete variable domain reads AAGVIQSPRHLIKEKRETATLKCYPIPRHDTVYWYQQGPGQDPQFLISFYEKMQSDKGSIPDRFSAQQFSDYHSELNMSSLELGDSALYFCASSSAPYEQYFGPGTRLTVT.

The V call is TRBV13, the J call TRBJ1-6; tentatively, D is TRBD1 (5 bases). Germline loops: CDR1 PRHDT, CDR2 FYEKMQ (reference sequence). The CDR3 runs to 14 residues. V dropped 8 bases and J dropped 7 bases, with 15 bases sitting between them. CDR3 coding DNA: TGTGCCAGCCACCGGGGCCAACCGAATTCACCCCTCCACTTT. This codes for CASHRGQPNSPLHF.

This chain joins TRBV6-1 and TRBJ2-3; TRBD2 matches 8 bases. This CDR3 is 14 amino acids long. The ends lost 7 bases at V and 0 bases at J; junction bases unmatched: 3. CDR1 is MNHNS and CDR2 is SASEGT in the germline V gene. In DNA, the CDR3 is TGTGCCAGCACCGGGACTAGAAGCACAGATACGCAGTATTTT. This translates into CASTGTRSTDTQYF.

This clone has only a few counts. This sequence joins TRBV29-1 and TRBJ1-1, with D perhaps matching TRBD1 (6 bases). The CDR3 is 15 amino acids. Trimming took 4 bases from V and 0 from J, leaving 15 bases between them. Germline CDR1 and CDR2: SQVTM and ANQGSEA. The CDR3 protein is CSVGGRGAMNTEAFF. In DNA form, the CDR3 reads TGCAGCGTTGGTGGACGGGGGGCAATGAACACTGAAGCTTTCTTT.

The rearrangement links TRBV6-5 to TRBJ2-7; 7 bases are a match to TRBD1. The CDR3 is made up of 12 amino acids. CDR1 and CDR2 (germline): MNHEY, SVGAGI. V shed 6 bases and J 6 bases; nucleotides not matched to a gene: 5. Written as DNA, the CDR3 is TGTGCCAGCAGCACACAGGGGATCGAGCAGTACTTC. Amino acid sequence: CASSTQGIEQYF.

J is TRBJ1-4 and V is TRBV5-1; tentatively, D is TRBD1 (6 bases). The CDR3 is made up of 15 amino acids. Trimming shortened V by 0 bases and J by 5 bases, and 11 bases separated the two germline ends. Per germline, CDR1 SGHRS and CDR2 YFSETQ. The CDR3 coding sequence is TGCGCCAGCAGCTTGGCCGGACAGAGAAATGAAAAACTGTTTTTT. It encodes CASSLAGQRNEKLFF.